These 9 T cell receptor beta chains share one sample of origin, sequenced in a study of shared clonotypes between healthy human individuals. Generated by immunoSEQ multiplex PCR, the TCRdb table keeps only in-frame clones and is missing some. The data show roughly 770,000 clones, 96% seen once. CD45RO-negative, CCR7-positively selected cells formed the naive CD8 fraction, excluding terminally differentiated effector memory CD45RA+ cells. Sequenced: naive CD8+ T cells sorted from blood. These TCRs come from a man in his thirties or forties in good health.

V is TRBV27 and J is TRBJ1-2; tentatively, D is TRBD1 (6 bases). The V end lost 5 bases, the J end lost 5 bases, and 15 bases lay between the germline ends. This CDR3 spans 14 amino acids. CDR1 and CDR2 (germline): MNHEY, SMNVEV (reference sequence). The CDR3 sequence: CASSPSTGLYGYTF. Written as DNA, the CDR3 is TGTGCCAGCAGTCCCTCGACAGGTCTTTATGGCTACACCTTC.

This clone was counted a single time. CDR3 loop: CASTWFGQDVGAGELFF. CDR3 in DNA: TGCGCCAGCACATGGTTTGGACAGGACGTCGGGGCCGGGGAGCTGTTTTTT. This sequence joins TRBV5-1 and TRBJ2-2; 7 bases fit TRBD1. V dropped 6 bases and J dropped 6; count of bases not matched to a gene: 17. The germline V gene has CDR1 SGHRS and CDR2 YFSETQ. This CDR3 comprises 17 residues. The entire variable domain, with the rest obtained from reference TRBV5-1 and TRBJ2-2, is as follows: KAGVTQTPRYLIKTRGQQVTLSCSPISGHRSVSWYQQTPGQGLQFLFEYFSETQRNKGNFPGRFSGRQFSNSRSEMNVSTLELGDSALYLCASTWFGQDVGAGELFFGEGSRLTVL.

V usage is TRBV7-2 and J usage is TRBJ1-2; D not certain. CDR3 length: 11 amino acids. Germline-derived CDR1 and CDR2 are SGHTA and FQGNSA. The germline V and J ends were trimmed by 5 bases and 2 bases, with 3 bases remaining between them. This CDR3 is CASSTNYGYTF. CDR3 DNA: TGTGCCAGCAGCACAAACTATGGCTACACCTTC.

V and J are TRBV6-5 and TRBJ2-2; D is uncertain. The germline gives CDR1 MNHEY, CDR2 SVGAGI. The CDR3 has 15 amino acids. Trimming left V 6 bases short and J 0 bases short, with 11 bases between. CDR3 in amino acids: CASRPQNPNTGELFF. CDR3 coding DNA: TGTGCCAGCAGACCTCAGAACCCGAACACCGGGGAGCTGTTTTTT.

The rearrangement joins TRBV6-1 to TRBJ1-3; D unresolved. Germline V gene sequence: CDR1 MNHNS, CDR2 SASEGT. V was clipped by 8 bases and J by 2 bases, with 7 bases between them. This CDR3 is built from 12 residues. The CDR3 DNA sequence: TGTGCCAGCGGGGATACTGGAAACACCATATATTTT. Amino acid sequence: CASGDTGNTIYF.

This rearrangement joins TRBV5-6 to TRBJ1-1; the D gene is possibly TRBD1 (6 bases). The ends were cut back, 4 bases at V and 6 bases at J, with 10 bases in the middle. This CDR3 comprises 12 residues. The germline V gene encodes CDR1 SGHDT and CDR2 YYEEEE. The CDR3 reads CASSGGAAEAFF. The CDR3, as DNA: TGTGCCAGCAGCGGGGGGGCGGCTGAAGCTTTCTTT.

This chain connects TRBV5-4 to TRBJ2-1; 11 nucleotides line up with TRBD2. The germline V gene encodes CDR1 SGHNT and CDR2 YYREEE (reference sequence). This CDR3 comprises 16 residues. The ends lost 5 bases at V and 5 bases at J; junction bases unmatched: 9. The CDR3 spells CASRFTSGSFHNEQFF. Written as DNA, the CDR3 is TGTGCCAGCAGATTTACTAGCGGGAGTTTCCACAATGAGCAGTTCTTC.

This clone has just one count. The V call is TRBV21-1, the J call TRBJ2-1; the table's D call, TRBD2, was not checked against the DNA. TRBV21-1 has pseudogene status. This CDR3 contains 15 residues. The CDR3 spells CARTPGLAGVHEQFF. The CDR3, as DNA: TGTGCCAGGACCCCTGGGCTAGCGGGAGTTCATGAGCAGTTCTTC.

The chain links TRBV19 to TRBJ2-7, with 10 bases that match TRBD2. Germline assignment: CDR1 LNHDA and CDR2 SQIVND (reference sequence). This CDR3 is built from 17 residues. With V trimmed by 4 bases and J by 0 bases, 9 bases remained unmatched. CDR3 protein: CASSNVPGTSASYEQYF. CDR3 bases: TGTGCCAGTAGTAACGTACCCGGGACTAGCGCCTCCTACGAGCAGTACTTC.